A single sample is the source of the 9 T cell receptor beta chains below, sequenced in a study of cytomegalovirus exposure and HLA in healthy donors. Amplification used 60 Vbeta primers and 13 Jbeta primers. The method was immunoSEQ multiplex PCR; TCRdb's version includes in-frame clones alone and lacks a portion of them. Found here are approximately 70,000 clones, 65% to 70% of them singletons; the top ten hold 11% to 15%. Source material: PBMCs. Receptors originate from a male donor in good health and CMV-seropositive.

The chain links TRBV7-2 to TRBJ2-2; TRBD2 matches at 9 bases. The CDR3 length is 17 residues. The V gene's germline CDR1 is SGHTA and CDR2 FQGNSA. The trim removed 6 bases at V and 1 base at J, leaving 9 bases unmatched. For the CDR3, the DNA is TGTGCCAGCAGGATCGCTAGCGGGGCTAGGAACACCGGGGAGCTGTTTTTT. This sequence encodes CASRIASGARNTGELFF.

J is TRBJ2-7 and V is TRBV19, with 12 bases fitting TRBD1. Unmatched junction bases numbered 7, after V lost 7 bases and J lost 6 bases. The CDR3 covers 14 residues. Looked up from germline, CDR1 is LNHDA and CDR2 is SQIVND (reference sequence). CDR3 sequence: CASNPGQGALEQYF. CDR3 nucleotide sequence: TGTGCCAGTAATCCGGGACAGGGGGCCCTCGAGCAGTACTTC.

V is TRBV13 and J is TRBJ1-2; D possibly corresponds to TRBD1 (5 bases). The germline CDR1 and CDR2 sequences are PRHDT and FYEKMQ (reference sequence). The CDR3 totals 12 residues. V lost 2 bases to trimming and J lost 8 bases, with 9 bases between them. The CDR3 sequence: CASSLLAGGYTF. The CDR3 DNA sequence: TGTGCCAGCAGCTTATTGGCAGGGGGCTACACCTTC.

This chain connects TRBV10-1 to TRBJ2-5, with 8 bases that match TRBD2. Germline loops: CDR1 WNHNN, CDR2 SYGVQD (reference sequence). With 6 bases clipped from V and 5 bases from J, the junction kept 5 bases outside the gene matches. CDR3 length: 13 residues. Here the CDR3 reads CASSQGLDETQYF. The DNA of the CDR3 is TGCGCCAGCAGCCAGGGACTAGATGAGACCCAGTACTTC.

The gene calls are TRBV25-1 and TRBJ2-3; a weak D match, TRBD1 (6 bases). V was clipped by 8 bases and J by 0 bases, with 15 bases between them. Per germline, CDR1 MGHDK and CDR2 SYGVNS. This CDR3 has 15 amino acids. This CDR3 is CASPRDKNSTDTQYF. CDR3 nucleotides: TGTGCCAGCCCCCGGGACAAAAATAGCACAGATACGCAGTATTTT.

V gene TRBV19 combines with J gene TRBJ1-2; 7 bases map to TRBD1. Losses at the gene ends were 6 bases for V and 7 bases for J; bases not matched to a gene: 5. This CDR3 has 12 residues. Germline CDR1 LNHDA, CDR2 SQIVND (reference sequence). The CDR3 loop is CASRTGKIGYTF. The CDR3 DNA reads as TGTGCCAGTAGGACAGGGAAGATTGGCTACACCTTC. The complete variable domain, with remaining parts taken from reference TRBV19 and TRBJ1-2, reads DGGITQSPKYLFRKEGQNVTLSCEQNLNHDAMYWYRQDPGQGLRLIYYSQIVNDFQKGDIAEGYSVSREKKESFPLTVTSAQKNPTAFYLCASRTGKIGYTFGSGTRLTVV.

The CDR3 nucleotides read TGTGCCAGCAGGGGACAGGGGAATCAGCCCCAGCATTTT. This translates into CASRGQGNQPQHF. This sequence joins TRBV6-5 and TRBJ1-5; TRBD1 agrees at 10 bases. The CDR3 is made up of 13 amino acids. Looked up from germline, CDR1 is MNHEY and CDR2 is SVGAGI. Germline trimming cut 6 bases from V and 4 bases from J; bases unmatched to any gene: 0.

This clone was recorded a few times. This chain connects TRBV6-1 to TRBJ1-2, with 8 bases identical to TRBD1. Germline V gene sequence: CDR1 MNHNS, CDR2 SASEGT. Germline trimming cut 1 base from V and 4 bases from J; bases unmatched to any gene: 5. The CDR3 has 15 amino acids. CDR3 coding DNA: TGTGCCAGCAGTGAAGGGACAGGGAGGAGCTATGGCTACACCTTC. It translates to CASSEGTGRSYGYTF.

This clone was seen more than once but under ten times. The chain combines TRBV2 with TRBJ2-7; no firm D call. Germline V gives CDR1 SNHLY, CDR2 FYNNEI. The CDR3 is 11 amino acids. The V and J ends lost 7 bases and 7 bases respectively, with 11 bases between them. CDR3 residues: CASTLLREQYF. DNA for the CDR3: TGTGCCAGCACCCTCCTCCGGGAGCAGTACTTC.